Each of the 9 T cell receptor beta chains below was sequenced from the same sample in a study of blood T cells in healthy people across ages. Through a sample-barcoded 5' primer and a J-beta primer mix, a second PCR was run for roughly 6 to 11 cycles. MiXCR, applied by TCRdb to the 5' RACE reads, yields one record per CDR3 protein. The sample includes some 1.5 million distinct CDR3 sequences, 35% to 45% seen only once; the top ten take about 3.8%. Sequenced: blood. These receptors were collected from a woman younger than 35 in good health.

The gene calls are TRBV7-9 and TRBJ2-2, with TRBD2 as a possible D gene (5 bases). The CDR3 covers 13 residues. Germline V lookup: CDR1 SEHNR, CDR2 FQNEAQ (reference sequence). The V end lost 8 bases, the J end lost 7 bases, and 14 bases lay between the germline ends. CDR3 in amino acids: CASRPKAGGELFF. The DNA of the CDR3 is TGTGCCAGCCGCCCAAAGGCGGGCGGGGAGCTGTTTTTT.

The chain has TRBV12-3 or TRBV12-4 and TRBJ1-2; D is perhaps TRBD1 (5 bases). The CDR3 contains 13 residues. V was trimmed by 6 bases and J by 10 bases, leaving 18 bases between them. In DNA form, the CDR3 reads TGTGCCAGCAGGGGGAATGGAGGGGCCACCTACACCTTC. Amino acids: CASRGNGGATYTF.

The genes are TRBV3-1 and TRBJ2-5; D gene unclear. The germline V gene has CDR1 LGHDT and CDR2 YNNKEL (reference sequence). Trimming removed 0 bases from V and 5 bases from J, with 10 bases in between. The CDR3 covers 14 residues. This CDR3 is CASSQDWQSETQYF. The CDR3 DNA reads TGTGCCAGCAGCCAAGACTGGCAGTCGGAGACCCAGTACTTC.

As DNA, the CDR3 is TGTGCCAGCAGTTTCCCCGGACAGAATTATCAGCCCCAGCATTTT. Translating it yields CASSFPGQNYQPQHF. The chain combines TRBV28 with TRBJ1-5; TRBD1 might be the D (6 bases). The CDR3 contains 15 residues. Trimming took off 3 bases at V and 5 bases at J, with 14 bases between the two ends. Germline CDR1 and CDR2: MDHEN and SYDVKM.

This clonotype was recorded at least ten times. The chain links TRBV18 to TRBJ2-7; the D gene is possibly TRBD1 (5 bases). CDR3 size: 14 residues. Between the trimmed V and J ends, which lost 2 bases and 0 bases, there was a span of 8 bases. Germline V CDR1 and CDR2: KGHSH, LQKENI. The CDR3, as DNA: TGTGCCAGCTCACCATCAGACAGCTCCTACGAGCAGTACTTC. Translation gives CASSPSDSSYEQYF.

The V and J genes are TRBV29-1 and TRBJ2-7, with D maybe TRBD1 (5 bases). The V end was cut by 5 bases, the J end by 2 bases, with 16 bases between. This CDR3 spans 14 amino acids. Germline V gene sequence: CDR1 SQVTM, CDR2 ANQGSEA. The CDR3 region has the DNA TGCAGCGTTTGGACGCAGGACAAAACCTACGAGCAGTACTTC. It translates to CSVWTQDKTYEQYF.

This clonotype has only a few counts. The chain uses TRBV14 and TRBJ2-3, with no clear D. There are 13 residues in the CDR3. Germline assignment: CDR1 SGHDN and CDR2 FVKESK. The V end was cut by 4 bases, the J end by 6 bases, with 11 bases between. CDR3 nucleotide sequence: TGTGCCAGCAGCCGGGCCCTCTTGGATACGCAGTATTTT. It specifies CASSRALLDTQYF.

This chain joins TRBV9 and TRBJ2-1; 9 nucleotides match TRBD1. Germline V gene lookup returns CDR1 SGDLS and CDR2 YYNGEE. Germline trimming cut 2 bases from V and 6 bases from J; bases unmatched to any gene: 9. The CDR3 contains 16 residues. The CDR3, as DNA: TGTGCCAGCAGCGTCCGACAGGGGGGATTTGTCAATGAGCAGTTCTTC. It translates to CASSVRQGGFVNEQFF. The full variable domain, with the rest looked up from reference TRBV9 and TRBJ2-1, is DSGVTQTPKHLITATGQRVTLRCSPRSGDLSVYWYQQSLDQGLQFLIQYYNGEERAKGNILERFSAQQFPDLHSELNLSSLELGDSALYFCASSVRQGGFVNEQFFGPGTRLTVL.

This clonotype was counted between two and nine times. V and J are TRBV10-2 and TRBJ2-3; TRBD2 matches 7 bases. The V gene end was trimmed by 6 bases and the J gene end by 0 bases; junction bases not matched to a gene: 9. CDR1 is WSHSY and CDR2 is SAAADI in the germline V gene. There are 16 residues in the CDR3. CDR3 coding DNA: TGCGCCAGCAGCGAAACTAGCGACAGAAGCACAGATACGCAGTATTTT. It encodes CASSETSDRSTDTQYF.